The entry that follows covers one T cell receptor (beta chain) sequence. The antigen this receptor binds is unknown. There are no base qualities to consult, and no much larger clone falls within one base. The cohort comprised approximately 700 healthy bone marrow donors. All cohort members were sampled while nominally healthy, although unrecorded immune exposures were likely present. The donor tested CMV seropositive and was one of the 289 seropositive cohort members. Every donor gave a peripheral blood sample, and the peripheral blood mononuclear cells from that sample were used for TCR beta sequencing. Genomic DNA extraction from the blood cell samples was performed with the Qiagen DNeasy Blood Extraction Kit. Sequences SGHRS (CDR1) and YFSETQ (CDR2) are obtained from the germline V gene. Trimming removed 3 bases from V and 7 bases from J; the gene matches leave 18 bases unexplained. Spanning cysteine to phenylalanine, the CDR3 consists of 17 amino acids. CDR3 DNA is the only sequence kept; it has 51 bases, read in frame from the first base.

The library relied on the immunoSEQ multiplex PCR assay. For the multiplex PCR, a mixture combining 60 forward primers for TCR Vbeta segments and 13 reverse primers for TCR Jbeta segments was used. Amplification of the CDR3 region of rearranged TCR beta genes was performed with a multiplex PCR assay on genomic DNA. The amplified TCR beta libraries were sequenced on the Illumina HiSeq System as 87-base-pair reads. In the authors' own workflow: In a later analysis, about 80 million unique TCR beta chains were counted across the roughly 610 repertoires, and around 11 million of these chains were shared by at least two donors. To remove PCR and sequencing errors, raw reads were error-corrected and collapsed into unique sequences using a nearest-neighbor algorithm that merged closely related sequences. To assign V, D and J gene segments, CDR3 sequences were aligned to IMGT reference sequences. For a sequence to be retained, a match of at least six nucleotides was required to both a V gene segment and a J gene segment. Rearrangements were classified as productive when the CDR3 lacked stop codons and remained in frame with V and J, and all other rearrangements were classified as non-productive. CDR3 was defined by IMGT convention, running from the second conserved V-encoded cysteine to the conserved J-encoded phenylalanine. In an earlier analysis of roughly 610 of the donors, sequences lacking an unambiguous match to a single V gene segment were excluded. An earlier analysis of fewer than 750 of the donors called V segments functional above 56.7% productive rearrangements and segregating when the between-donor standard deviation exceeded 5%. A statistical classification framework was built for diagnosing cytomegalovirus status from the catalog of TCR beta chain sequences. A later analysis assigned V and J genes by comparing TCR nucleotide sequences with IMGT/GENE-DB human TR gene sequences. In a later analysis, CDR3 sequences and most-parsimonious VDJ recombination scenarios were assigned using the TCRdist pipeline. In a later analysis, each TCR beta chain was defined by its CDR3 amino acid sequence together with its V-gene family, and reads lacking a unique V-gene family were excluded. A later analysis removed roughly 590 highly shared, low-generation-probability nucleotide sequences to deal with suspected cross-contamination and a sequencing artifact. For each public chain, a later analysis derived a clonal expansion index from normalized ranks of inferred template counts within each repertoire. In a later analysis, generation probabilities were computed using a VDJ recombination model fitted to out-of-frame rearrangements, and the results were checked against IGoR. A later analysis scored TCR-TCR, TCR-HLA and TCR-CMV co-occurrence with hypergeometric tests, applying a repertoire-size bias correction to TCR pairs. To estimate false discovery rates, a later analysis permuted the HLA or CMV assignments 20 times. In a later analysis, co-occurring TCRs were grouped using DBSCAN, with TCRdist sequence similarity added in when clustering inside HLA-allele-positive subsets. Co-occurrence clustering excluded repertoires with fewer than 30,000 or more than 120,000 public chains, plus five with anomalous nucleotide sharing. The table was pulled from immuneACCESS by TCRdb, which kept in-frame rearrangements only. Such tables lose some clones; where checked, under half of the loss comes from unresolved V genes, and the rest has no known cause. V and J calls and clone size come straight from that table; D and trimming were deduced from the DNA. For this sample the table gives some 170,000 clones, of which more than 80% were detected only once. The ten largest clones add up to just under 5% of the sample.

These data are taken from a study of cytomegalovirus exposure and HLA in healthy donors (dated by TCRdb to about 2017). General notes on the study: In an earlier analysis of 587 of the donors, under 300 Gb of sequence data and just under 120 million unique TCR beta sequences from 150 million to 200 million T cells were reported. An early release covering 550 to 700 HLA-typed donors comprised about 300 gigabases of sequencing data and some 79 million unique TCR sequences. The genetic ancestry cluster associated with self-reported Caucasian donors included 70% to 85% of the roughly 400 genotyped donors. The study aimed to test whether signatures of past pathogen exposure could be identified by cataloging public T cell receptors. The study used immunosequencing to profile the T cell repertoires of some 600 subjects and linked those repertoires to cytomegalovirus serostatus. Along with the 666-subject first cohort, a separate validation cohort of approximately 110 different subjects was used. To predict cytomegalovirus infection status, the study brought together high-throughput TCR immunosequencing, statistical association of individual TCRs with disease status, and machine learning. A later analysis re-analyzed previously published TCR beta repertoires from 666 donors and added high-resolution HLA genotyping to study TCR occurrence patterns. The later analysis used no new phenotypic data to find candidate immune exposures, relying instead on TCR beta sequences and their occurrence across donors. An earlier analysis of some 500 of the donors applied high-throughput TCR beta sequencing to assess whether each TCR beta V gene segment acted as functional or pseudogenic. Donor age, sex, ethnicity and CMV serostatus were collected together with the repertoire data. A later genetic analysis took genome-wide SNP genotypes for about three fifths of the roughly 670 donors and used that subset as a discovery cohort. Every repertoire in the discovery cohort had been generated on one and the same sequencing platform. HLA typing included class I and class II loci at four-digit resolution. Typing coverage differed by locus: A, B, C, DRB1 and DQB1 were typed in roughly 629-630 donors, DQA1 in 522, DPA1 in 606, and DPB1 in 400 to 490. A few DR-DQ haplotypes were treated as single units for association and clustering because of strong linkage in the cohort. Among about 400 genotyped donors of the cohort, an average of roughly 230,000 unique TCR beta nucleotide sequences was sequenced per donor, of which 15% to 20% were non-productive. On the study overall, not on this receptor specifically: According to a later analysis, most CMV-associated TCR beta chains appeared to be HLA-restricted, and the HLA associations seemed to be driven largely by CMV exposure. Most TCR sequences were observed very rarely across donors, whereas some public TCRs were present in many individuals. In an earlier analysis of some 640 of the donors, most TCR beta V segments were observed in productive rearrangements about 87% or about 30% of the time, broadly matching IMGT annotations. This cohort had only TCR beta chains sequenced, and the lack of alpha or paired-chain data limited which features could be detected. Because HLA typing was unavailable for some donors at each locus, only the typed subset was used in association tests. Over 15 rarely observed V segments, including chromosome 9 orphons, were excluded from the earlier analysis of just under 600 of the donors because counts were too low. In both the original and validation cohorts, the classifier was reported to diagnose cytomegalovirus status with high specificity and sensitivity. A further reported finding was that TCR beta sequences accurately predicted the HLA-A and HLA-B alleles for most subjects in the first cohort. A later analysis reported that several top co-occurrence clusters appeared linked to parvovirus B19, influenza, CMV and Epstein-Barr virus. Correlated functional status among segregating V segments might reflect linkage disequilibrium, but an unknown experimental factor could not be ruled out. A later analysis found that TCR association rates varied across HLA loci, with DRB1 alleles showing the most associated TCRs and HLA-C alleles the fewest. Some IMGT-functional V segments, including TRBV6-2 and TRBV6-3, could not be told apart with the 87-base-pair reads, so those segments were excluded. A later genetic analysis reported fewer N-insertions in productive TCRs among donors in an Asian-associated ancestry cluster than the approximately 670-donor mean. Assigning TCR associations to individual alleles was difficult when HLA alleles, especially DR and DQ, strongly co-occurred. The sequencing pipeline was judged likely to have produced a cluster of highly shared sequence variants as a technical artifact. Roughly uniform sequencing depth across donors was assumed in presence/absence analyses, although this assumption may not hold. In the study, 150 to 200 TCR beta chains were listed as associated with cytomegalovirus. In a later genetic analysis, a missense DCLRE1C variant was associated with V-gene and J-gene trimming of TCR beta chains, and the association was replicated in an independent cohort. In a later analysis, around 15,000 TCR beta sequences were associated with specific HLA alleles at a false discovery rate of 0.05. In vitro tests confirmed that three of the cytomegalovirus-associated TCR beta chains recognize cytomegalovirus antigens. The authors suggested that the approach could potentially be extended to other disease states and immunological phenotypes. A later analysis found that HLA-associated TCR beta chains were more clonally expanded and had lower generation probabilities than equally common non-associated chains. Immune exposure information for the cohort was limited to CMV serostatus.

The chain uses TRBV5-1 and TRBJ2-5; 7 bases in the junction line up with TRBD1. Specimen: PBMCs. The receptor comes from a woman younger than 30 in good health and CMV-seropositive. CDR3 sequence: CASSSPPRDSLGGTQYF. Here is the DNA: TGCGCCAGCAGCTCTCCTCCGAGGGACAGTTTGGGCGGGACCCAGTACTTC.